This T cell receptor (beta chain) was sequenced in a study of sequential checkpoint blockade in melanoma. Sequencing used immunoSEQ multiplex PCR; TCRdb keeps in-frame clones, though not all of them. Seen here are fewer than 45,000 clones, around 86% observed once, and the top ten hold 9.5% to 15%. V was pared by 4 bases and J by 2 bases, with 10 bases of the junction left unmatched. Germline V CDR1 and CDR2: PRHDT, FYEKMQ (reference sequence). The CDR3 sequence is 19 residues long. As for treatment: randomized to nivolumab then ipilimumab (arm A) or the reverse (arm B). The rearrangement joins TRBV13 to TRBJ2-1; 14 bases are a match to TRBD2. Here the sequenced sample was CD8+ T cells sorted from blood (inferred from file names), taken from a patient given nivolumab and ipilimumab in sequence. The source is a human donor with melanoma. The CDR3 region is CASSSGLAGEWRTYNEQFF. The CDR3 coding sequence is TGTGCCAGCAGCTCGGGACTAGCGGGAGAGTGGCGTACCTACAATGAGCAGTTCTTC. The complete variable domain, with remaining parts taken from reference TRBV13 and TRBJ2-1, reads AAGVIQSPRHLIKEKRETATLKCYPIPRHDTVYWYQQGPGQDPQFLISFYEKMQSDKGSIPDRFSAQQFSDYHSELNMSSLELGDSALYFCASSSGLAGEWRTYNEQFFGPGTRLTVL.